This entry concerns a single TCR beta chain. Its antigen is not identified. The record originates from a study of Graves' ophthalmopathy and Graves' hyperthyroidism. General study results and limits: Blood also carried most expanded thyroid clonotypes exceeding 0.001 frequency.

RNA served as the template for amplifying TCR beta CDR3 regions. An initial RT-PCR round employing HTBI primers preceded a second-round multiplex PCR. Each CDR3 protein is one row after TCRdb ran MiXCR on the multiplex PCR reads. The data show roughly 1.1 million distinct CDR3 sequences, 36% seen once. The CDR3 is made up of 14 amino acids. The V gene's germline CDR1 is SQVTM and CDR2 ANQGSEA. Trimming at V came to 4 bases and at J to 4 bases, leaving 9 bases not matched to a gene. The chain is built from TRBV29-1 and TRBJ2-5; 7 positions agree with TRBD1. This clonotype originated in an adult man with Graves' hyperthyroidism. The sample comprised peripheral blood or thyroid tissue (not recorded which). The chain's CDR3 is CSVGRGQQGETQYF. In DNA form, the CDR3 reads TGCAGCGTTGGCCGGGGACAGCAAGGAGAGACCCAGTACTTC.